One and the same sample provided the 26 T cell receptor beta chains below, sequenced in a study of graft-versus-host responses after intestinal transplantation. Profiling relied on immunoSEQ multiplex PCR, and the TCRdb table lists in-frame clones only, not all of them. The sample has approximately 15,000 clones; about two thirds are singletons. Intraepithelial and lamina propria lymphocytes were freed from processed graft tissue. Sequencing was performed on ileum tissue, taken 700 to 800 days after intestinal transplantation. Source of these receptors: a human patient who received an intestinal transplant, so some T cells may come from the graft donor.

The chain has TRBV2 and TRBJ1-4; D gene unclear. Germline V gene data show CDR1 as SNHLY and CDR2 as FYNNEI. V was clipped by 3 bases and J by 10 bases, with 9 bases between them. The CDR3 is 12 residues long. The CDR3, as DNA: TGTGCCAGCAGTGATAGAATCGGAAAACTGTTTTTT. Protein product: CASSDRIGKLFF.

The chain has TRBV2 and TRBJ1-5; a weak D match, TRBD1 (5 bases). V was shortened by 8 bases and J by 0 bases, with 14 bases between the two germline ends. This CDR3 comprises 15 residues. Germline CDR1 SNHLY, CDR2 FYNNEI. The CDR3 nucleotides are TGTGCCAGCGGGGCAGGTGAATATAGCAATCAGCCCCAGCATTTT. Its protein product is CASGAGEYSNQPQHF.

The chain carries TRBV15 and TRBJ2-1, with D perhaps assigned TRBD1 or TRBD2 (6 bases each). V gave up 0 bases and J gave up 1 base, with 13 bases separating them. CDR1 and CDR2 (germline): LNHNV, YYDKDF (reference sequence). CDR3 size: 17 residues. CDR3 residues: CATSREGGASSYNEQFF. The DNA for the CDR3 is TGTGCCACCAGCAGAGAGGGGGGCGCCTCTTCCTACAATGAGCAGTTCTTC.

This clone was detected a few times. The J gene is TRBJ2-5, the V gene TRBV7-9, with 10 bases fitting TRBD2. The V and J ends lost 7 bases and 2 bases, in that order; junction bases with no gene match: 10. CDR3 size: 16 residues. Germline CDR1 is SEHNR and CDR2 is FQNEAQ (reference sequence). CDR3 sequence: CASIFRNSGGQETQYF. For the CDR3, the DNA is TGTGCCAGCATCTTCAGGAATAGCGGGGGGCAAGAGACCCAGTACTTC.

The chain uses TRBV7-9 and TRBJ1-4; no reliable D call. V was cut by 2 bases and J by 6 bases, with 10 bases left in between. This CDR3 is 14 amino acids long. Germline CDR1 SEHNR, CDR2 FQNEAQ (reference sequence). The CDR3, as DNA: TGTGCCAGCAGCTTATGGCCTGGGGATGAAAAACTGTTTTTT. As protein: CASSLWPGDEKLFF.

This clone has a handful of counts. This chain uses TRBV7-9 with TRBJ2-7; 7 nucleotides match TRBD2. Germline V gene sequence: CDR1 SEHNR, CDR2 FQNEAQ (reference sequence). This CDR3 region has 13 residues. Losses at the gene ends were 5 bases for V and 4 bases for J; bases not matched to a gene: 5. The CDR3 sequence is CASSDGGTYEQYF. The CDR3 region has the DNA TGTGCCAGCAGCGACGGGGGGACGTACGAGCAGTACTTC.

The rearrangement uses TRBV7-9 and TRBJ2-5; 9 bases are shared with TRBD1. The assigned J gene may be wrong: the sequence end matches TRBJ2-7 better. The CDR3 consists of 14 residues. CDR1 SEHNR and CDR2 FQNEAQ come from the germline V gene (reference sequence). CDR3 nucleotides: TGTGCCAGCAGCTTGAAGGGACAGGGCTACGAGCAGTACTTC. It codes for CASSLKGQGYEQYF.

In this sample, this clone is medium-sized (0.01 to 0.1%). The chain joins TRBV7-2 to TRBJ1-2; no firm D call. CDR3 length: 11 amino acids. V dropped 6 bases and J dropped 2 bases, with 4 bases sitting between them. Germline CDR1 is SGHTA and CDR2 is FQGNSA. CDR3 residues: CASRLNYGYTF. CDR3 DNA: TGTGCCAGCAGATTGAACTATGGCTACACCTTC.

The V call is TRBV4-1, the J call TRBJ2-1; D is undetermined. CDR3 length equals 15 residues. Per the germline V gene, CDR1 is MGHRA and CDR2 is YSYEKL. Trimming cost V 4 bases and J 0 bases, with 10 bases left between them. In nucleotides, the CDR3 is TGCGCCAGCAGCCTAAGCAAGAACTCCTACAATGAGCAGTTCTTC. This sequence encodes CASSLSKNSYNEQFF.

The J gene is TRBJ1-5, the V gene TRBV19; possible D gene TRBD1, 6 bases. V was pared by 5 bases and J by 5 bases, with 16 bases between. This CDR3 is 15 amino acids long. Germline V gene sequence: CDR1 LNHDA, CDR2 SQIVND (reference sequence). In DNA, the CDR3 is TGTGCCAGTAGTCCTGAGGACAGCCTCTATCAGCCCCAGCATTTT. Translation: CASSPEDSLYQPQHF.

The chain couples TRBV18 to TRBJ2-3; no clear D gene. V lost 4 bases to trimming and J lost 5 bases, with 7 bases between them. Germline V CDR1 and CDR2: KGHSH, LQKENI. This CDR3 has 12 residues. CDR3 in amino acids: CASSQFRDTQYF. In nucleotides, the CDR3 is TGTGCCAGCTCACAATTCAGAGATACGCAGTATTTT.

The chain is built from TRBV5-4 and TRBJ1-1; D ambiguous. Per the germline V gene, CDR1 is SGHNT and CDR2 is YYREEE (reference sequence). V dropped 2 bases and J dropped 3 bases, with 8 bases sitting between them. This CDR3 has 13 amino acids. The CDR3 DNA is TGTGCCAGCAGCTTCTCCGAAGACACTGAAGCTTTCTTT. Translated, it gives CASSFSEDTEAFF.

The rearrangement joins TRBV11-2 to TRBJ1-5; D gene ambiguous. This CDR3 region has 13 residues. From germline, CDR1 is SGHAT and CDR2 FQNNGV. V was shortened by 0 bases and J by 7 bases, with 7 bases between the two germline ends. CDR3 in amino acids: CASSLDGVQPQHF. CDR3 bases: TGTGCCAGCAGCTTAGATGGGGTCCAGCCCCAGCATTTT.

The V gene is TRBV25-1, the J gene TRBJ1-6; 7 bases are shared with TRBD1. CDR1 is MGHDK and CDR2 is SYGVNS in the germline V gene. With V trimmed by 4 bases and J by 10 bases, 4 bases remained unmatched. The CDR3 covers 13 residues. The chain's CDR3 is CASSVRGDSPLHF. The CDR3 nucleotides read TGTGCCAGCAGTGTCAGGGGGGACTCACCCCTCCACTTT.

This clone has just a few counts. This chain links TRBV5-1 with TRBJ2-7; 7 nucleotides match TRBD1. The CDR3 covers 14 residues. The junction had 8 bases not matched to a gene; V was cut back by 6 bases and J by 2 bases. Germline-derived CDR1 and CDR2 are SGHRS and YFSETQ. The CDR3 region has the DNA TGCGCCAGCAATCGGGACAGTCCTGCCTACGAGCAGTACTTC. Translation: CASNRDSPAYEQYF.

Concerning this clone itself: Other DNA sequences within the sample encode an identical CDR3. The V gene is TRBV19, the J gene TRBJ2-7; 9 nucleotides align to TRBD1. This CDR3 is built from 14 residues. Germline CDR1 and CDR2: LNHDA and SQIVND (reference sequence). The V and J ends lost 4 bases and 4 bases, in that order; junction bases with no gene match: 5. CDR3 bases: TGTGCCAGTAGTACACCGGGACAGGGATACGAGCAGTACTTC. Translation: CASSTPGQGYEQYF. Complete variable domain (other parts from reference TRBV19 and TRBJ2-7): DGGITQSPKYLFRKEGQNVTLSCEQNLNHDAMYWYRQDPGQGLRLIYYSQIVNDFQKGDIAEGYSVSREKKESFPLTVTSAQKNPTAFYLCASSTPGQGYEQYFGPGTRLTVT.

This clone was detected once. A junction boundary mismatches the germline segment, possibly from a read error. The rearrangement uses TRBV19 and TRBJ2-2; 8 nucleotides agree with TRBD2. This CDR3 has 16 amino acids. Germline lookup yields CDR1 LNHDA and CDR2 SQIVND (reference sequence). In nucleotides, the CDR3 is TGTGTCAGTAGTATGTGGCTAGCGGGCGCCACCGGGGAGCTGTTTTTT. It yields the protein CVSSMWLAGATGELFF.

The V and J genes are TRBV7-6 and TRBJ1-3; D gene uncertain. CDR3 length: 15 residues. Per the germline V gene, CDR1 is SGHVS and CDR2 is FNYEAQ. V lost 4 bases, J lost 1 base, and 11 bases lay in between. The CDR3 sequence is CASSSPSDSGNTIYF. DNA for the CDR3: TGTGCCAGCAGCTCTCCAAGCGATTCTGGAAACACCATATATTTT.

The rearrangement uses TRBV18 and TRBJ1-1; possible D gene TRBD1, 5 bases. CDR1 is KGHSH and CDR2 is LQKENI in the germline V gene. The CDR3 length is 15 residues. Trimming removed 3 bases from V and 1 base from J, with 12 bases in between. The DNA of the CDR3 is TGTGCCAGCTCACCGGAACGACAGCGGAACACTGAAGCTTTCTTT. It specifies CASSPERQRNTEAFF. Variable domain in full (rest from reference TRBV18 and TRBJ1-1): NAGVMQNPRHLVRRRGQEARLRCSPMKGHSHVYWYRQLPEEGLKFMVYLQKENIIDESGMPKERFSAEFPKEGPSILRIQQVVRGDSAAYFCASSPERQRNTEAFFGQGTRLTVV.

This clone was detected a few times. This rearrangement joins TRBV5-4 to TRBJ2-2; D is undetermined. The CDR3 runs 13 residues. V lost 7 bases, J lost 0 bases, and 7 bases lay in between. From germline, CDR1 is SGHNT and CDR2 YYREEE (reference sequence). The CDR3 coding sequence is TGTGCCAGCCTTAAGTCGAACACCGGGGAGCTGTTTTTT. Translation: CASLKSNTGELFF.

The chain carries TRBV7-5 and TRBJ2-1; no check of the table's D call, TRBD2, against the DNA was made. TRBV7-5 is a pseudogene locus. CDR3 length equals 16 residues. CDR3 amino acids: CASSLGTSGNYNEQFF. For the CDR3, the DNA is TGTGCCAGCAGCTTAGGGACTAGCGGGAACTACAATGAGCAGTTCTTC.

This chain connects TRBV4-2 to TRBJ2-3, with 11 bases identical to TRBD1. Germline CDR1 and CDR2: LGHNA and YNFKEQ. The CDR3 loop spans 17 amino acids. V trimming: 1 base; J trimming: 3 bases; junction bases outside the gene matches: 6. DNA for the CDR3: TGTGCCAGCAGCCAAGGTTCGGGGACAGGGGGTACAGATACGCAGTATTTT. It specifies CASSQGSGTGGTDTQYF.

The chain couples TRBV30 to TRBJ1-5, with 11 bases fitting TRBD1. V lost 5 bases and J lost 4; bases outside the gene matches: 13. CDR1 and CDR2 from the germline V gene are GTSNPN and SVGIG (reference sequence). This CDR3 region has 17 residues. This CDR3 is CAWEAGQGATGNQPQHF. The CDR3 DNA sequence: TGTGCCTGGGAAGCCGGACAGGGGGCCACAGGTAATCAGCCCCAGCATTTT.

This chain uses TRBV6-6 with TRBJ1-1; perhaps TRBD1 as D (6 bases). The length of the CDR3 is 13 residues. The germline V and J ends were trimmed by 5 bases and 3 bases, with 10 bases remaining between them. Looked up from germline, CDR1 is MNHNY and CDR2 is SVGAGI (reference sequence). The DNA of the CDR3 is TGTGCCAGCAGTGCGACAGGCTACACTGAAGCTTTCTTT. It yields the protein CASSATGYTEAFF.

This chain connects TRBV7-2 to TRBJ2-7; 7 bases map to TRBD1. The better agreement between TRBJ2-1 and the DNA end casts doubt on the J call. Germline V lookup: CDR1 SGHTA, CDR2 FQGNSA. The CDR3 is made up of 15 amino acids. CDR3 bases: TGTGCCAGCAGTCAGAACAGGGGCCTTTACAATGAGCAGTTCTTC. The encoded protein is CASSQNRGLYNEQFF.

This clone was counted a single time. The chain has TRBV9 and TRBJ2-1; 12 bases align to TRBD2. After removal of 6 bases from V and 7 bases from J, the junction contained 11 bases not matched to a gene. The germline V gene encodes CDR1 SGDLS and CDR2 YYNGEE. CDR3 length: 16 amino acids. Here the CDR3 reads CASTYGLAGGGNEQFF. As DNA, the CDR3 is TGTGCCAGCACCTATGGGCTAGCGGGAGGGGGGAATGAGCAGTTCTTC.